What follows is one T cell receptor beta chain and its context. Antigen: not known. The data were taken from a study of T cell responses to AZD1222 COVID-19 vaccine. Study-level findings and limits: Spike-specific TCR repertoires showed rising breadth and depth after two AZD1222 doses. Clonal diversity may have been underestimated in mostly white British donors.

The data were produced by immunoSEQ multiplex PCR, yet TCRdb's version contains in-frame clones alone and is incomplete. The sample has about 120,000 clones; 85% to 95% are singletons. The CDR3 length is 12 residues. Between the trimmed V and J ends, which lost 7 bases and 1 base, there was a span of 4 bases. CDR1 and CDR2 (germline): SGHDN, FVKESK. The source is an adult in good health. The sequences come from peripheral blood, collected on day 0 of AZD1222 vaccination. The V and J genes are TRBV14 and TRBJ2-2; no clear D gene. This CDR3 reads CASTLNTGELFF. In DNA, the CDR3 is TGTGCCAGCACATTGAACACCGGGGAGCTGTTTTTT. Complete variable domain (other parts from reference TRBV14 and TRBJ2-2): EAGVTQFPSHSVIEKGQTVTLRCDPISGHDNLYWYRRVMGKEIKFLLHFVKESKQDESGMPNNRFLAERTGGTYSTLKVQPAELEDSGVYFCASTLNTGELFFGEGSRLTVL.